A single sample gave rise to the 15 T cell receptor beta chains below, sequenced in a study of T-cell memory formation after mild COVID-19. Via MiXCR, TCRdb re-called the 5' RACE reads, giving one row per CDR3 protein. This table holds 250,000 to 300,000 distinct CDR3 sequences, 16% found once. The sample comprised PBMCs or a T cell subset sorted from them (not recorded which). The receptors here all came from a young man who had mild COVID-19 (a few samples of this study predate the infection). Cell type and time point are not known.

There are many counts of this clonotype. The V gene is TRBV6-2 or TRBV6-3, the J gene TRBJ1-5; D gene uncertain. The ends were cut back, 0 bases at V and 11 bases at J, with 11 bases in the middle. Germline CDR1 is MNHEY and CDR2 is SVGEGT. The CDR3 is 13 amino acids. The CDR3 here is CASSYSLAITQHF. CDR3 sequence (DNA): TGTGCCAGCAGTTACTCTTTGGCGATCACCCAGCATTTT.

The chain employs TRBV2 and TRBJ2-6; D possibly uses TRBD1 or TRBD2 (5 bases each). CDR3 length equals 17 residues. CDR1 SNHLY and CDR2 FYNNEI come from the germline V gene. The V gene lost 9 bases and the J gene lost 3 bases, with 21 bases spanning the gap. The DNA for the CDR3 is TGTGCCAGGTCTAACGGGGCCGATAATATTGGGGCCAACGTCCTGACTTTC. Amino acids: CARSNGADNIGANVLTF.

The rearrangement joins TRBV9 to TRBJ1-5; D call uncertain. The CDR3 spans 15 residues. The V gene's germline CDR1 is SGDLS and CDR2 YYNGEE. V lost 0 bases and J lost 3, with 10 bases in between. The CDR3: CASSVDGRDNQPQHF. CDR3 nucleotides: TGTGCCAGCAGCGTAGACGGACGGGACAATCAGCCCCAGCATTTT.

This clonotype was recorded a few times. The CDR3 is CASSFWTGLTGELFF. As DNA, the CDR3 is TGCGCCAGCAGCTTCTGGACAGGTTTGACCGGGGAGCTGTTTTTT. The chain recombines TRBV5-1 with TRBJ2-2; 7 nucleotides line up with TRBD1. Per the germline V gene, CDR1 is SGHRS and CDR2 is YFSETQ. This CDR3 is 15 amino acids long. Germline trimming cut 2 bases from V and 5 bases from J; bases unmatched to any gene: 6.

This clonotype was detected many times. The chain employs TRBV27 and TRBJ2-1; TRBD2 aligns across 10 bases. The CDR3 sequence is 16 residues long. Trimming removed 7 bases from V and 5 bases from J; junction bases left unmatched: 11. Looked up from germline, CDR1 is MNHEY and CDR2 is SMNVEV (reference sequence). The CDR3 protein is CASTDAGLAGDNEQFF. The CDR3 DNA sequence: TGTGCCAGCACCGACGCGGGGCTAGCGGGGGACAATGAGCAGTTCTTC.

The chain combines TRBV2 with TRBJ2-7; 7 bases line up with TRBD1. Germline-derived CDR1 and CDR2 are SNHLY and FYNNEI. The CDR3 spans 13 residues. The J segment lost 7 bases and the V segment lost 3 bases, leaving 6 bases of the junction unmatched. Here the CDR3 reads CASSDRTGEEQYF. In DNA, the CDR3 is TGTGCCAGCAGTGATAGGACAGGCGAAGAGCAGTACTTC.

J is TRBJ1-5 and V is TRBV15, with 9 nucleotides matching TRBD1. This CDR3 is built from 14 residues. Germline CDR1 LNHNV, CDR2 YYDKDF (reference sequence). After removal of 4 bases from V and 7 bases from J, the junction contained 5 bases not matched to a gene. CDR3 loop: CATSTGTGRQPQHF. As DNA, the CDR3 is TGTGCCACCAGCACCGGGACAGGGAGGCAGCCCCAGCATTTT.

V usage is TRBV28 and J usage is TRBJ2-6, with 10 bases lining up with TRBD1. Germline CDR1 MDHEN, CDR2 SYDVKM. Trimming took 5 bases from V and 3 from J; bases not matched to a gene: 10. CDR3 size: 18 residues. The CDR3 DNA sequence: TGTGCCAGCAGTCCCACCGGGACAGGGGTAAATGGGGCCAACGTCCTGACTTTC. Translating it yields CASSPTGTGVNGANVLTF.

The table lists this clonotype with many counts. The chain carries TRBV6-5 and TRBJ1-4; TRBD1 matches at 7 bases. The CDR3 contains 15 residues. Germline loops: CDR1 MNHEY, CDR2 SVGAGI. V shed 3 bases, J shed 4 bases, and the junction held 5 bases outside the gene matches. CDR3 bases: TGTGCCAGCAGTTATGGAGACAGGGATAATGAAAAACTGTTTTTT. It translates to CASSYGDRDNEKLFF.

The chain has TRBV6-5 and TRBJ1-3; D not resolved. Germline CDR1 and CDR2: MNHEY and SVGAGI. This CDR3 spans 14 amino acids. V was shortened by 0 bases and J by 0 bases, with 3 bases between the two germline ends. The CDR3 DNA is TGTGCCAGCAGTTACTCTAACTCTGGAAACACCATATATTTT. As protein: CASSYSNSGNTIYF.

Only a few counts were recorded for this clonotype. The chain recombines TRBV7-8 with TRBJ2-3, with 7 bases matching TRBD2. Germline V gene lookup returns CDR1 SGHVS and CDR2 FQNEAQ. J was trimmed by 8 bases and V by 0 bases; bases with no gene match: 5. The CDR3 covers 14 residues. The DNA for the CDR3 is TGTGCCAGCAGCTTAGCGGTTGGGGGGGGTACGCAGTATTTT. The encoded protein is CASSLAVGGGTQYF.

This clonotype was recorded a few times. This chain connects TRBV27 to TRBJ2-6; D is ambiguous. The germline CDR1 and CDR2 sequences are MNHEY and SMNVEV (reference sequence). V was trimmed by 8 bases and J by 0 bases, leaving 8 bases between them. The CDR3 consists of 14 residues. The chain's CDR3 is CASGFISGANVLTF. CDR3 nucleotides: TGTGCCAGCGGGTTTATCTCTGGGGCCAACGTCCTGACTTTC.

Ten or more counts support this clonotype. The V and J genes are TRBV6-6 and TRBJ1-3; 8 bases match TRBD1. CDR1 and CDR2 (germline): MNHNY, SVGAGI (reference sequence). CDR3 length: 17 residues. J gave up 0 bases and V 0 bases, and 4 bases lay outside the gene matches. This chain's CDR3 is CASSYSYRGSSGNTIYF. The DNA for the CDR3 is TGTGCCAGCAGTTACTCGTACAGGGGGAGCTCTGGAAACACCATATATTTT.

This clonotype occurred many times. The rearrangement links TRBV7-9 to TRBJ1-2; TRBD1 matches 8 bases. Losses at the gene ends were 1 base for V and 0 bases for J; bases not matched to a gene: 1. Germline V gene sequence: CDR1 SEHNR, CDR2 FQNEAQ (reference sequence). The CDR3 totals 15 residues. The CDR3: CASSLGQGTNYGYTF. As DNA, the CDR3 is TGTGCCAGCAGCTTAGGACAGGGGACTAACTATGGCTACACCTTC.

This chain's CDR3 is CASSSSGGIGELFF. CDR3 nucleotide sequence: TGTGCCAGCAGCTCTTCAGGGGGGATCGGGGAGCTGTTTTTT. The chain couples TRBV7-2 to TRBJ2-2, with a possible D match to TRBD1 (7 bases). The CDR3 sequence is 14 residues long. CDR1 and CDR2 from the germline V gene are SGHTA and FQGNSA. V lost 4 bases, J lost 7 bases, and 13 bases lay in between.